The rows below give T cell receptor beta chains drawn from one sample of a study of T-cell memory formation after mild COVID-19. TCRdb itself ran the 5' RACE reads through MiXCR, one entry per CDR3 protein. The table includes about 310,000 distinct CDR3 sequences, approximately 16% detected once. Sequenced input: PBMCs or a T cell subset sorted from them (not recorded which). These receptors came from a man aged 18 to 30 who had mild COVID-19 (a few samples of this study predate the infection). Cell type and time point are not known. Each CDR3 is given with its conserved first and last residue. The D gene is left open where the match is weak. Clone size is stated in some rows and not others, as once, few, many or a class when expanded.

size | J | D | V | CDR3 | DNA
NA | TRBJ2-5 | TRBD2 | TRBV7-9 | CASSLVRLAGGLGETQYF | TGTGCCAGCAGCTTAGTACGGTTGGCGGGGGGCCTTGGCGAGACCCAGTACTTC
NA | TRBJ1-1 | NA | TRBV7-6 | CASSLGRQTEAFF | TGTGCCAGCAGCTTAGGGCGTCAGACTGAAGCTTTCTTT
few | TRBJ1-2 | TRBD1 | TRBV5-1 | CASRAGQIGDYGYTF | TGCGCCAGCAGGGCGGGACAGATCGGTGACTATGGCTACACCTTC
NA | TRBJ1-5 | NA | TRBV6-5 | CASSYSAGTPQHF | TGTGCCAGCAGTTACTCGGCTGGGACCCCCCAGCATTTT
few | TRBJ2-7 | NA | TRBV6-5 | CASSYRAAGEQYF | TGTGCCAGCAGTTACCGTGCAGCCGGCGAGCAGTACTTC
many | TRBJ1-2 | NA | TRBV10-2 | CASSETYTHTSYGYTF | TGCGCCAGCAGTGAGACCTACACACACACCTCATATGGCTACACCTTC
few | TRBJ1-3 | TRBD1 | TRBV9 | CASSSRQGPGNTIYF | TGTGCCAGCAGCTCCCGACAGGGCCCTGGAAACACCATATATTTT
NA | TRBJ1-1 | NA | TRBV5-1 | CASSLGWNTEAFF | TGCGCCAGCAGCTTAGGGTGGAACACTGAAGCTTTCTTT
few | TRBJ1-5 | TRBD1 | TRBV12-3/TRBV12-4 | CASTGQINQPQHF | TGTGCCAGCACGGGACAGATCAATCAGCCCCAGCATTTT
few | TRBJ1-2 | NA | TRBV4-1 | CASSHTGTGYGYTF | TGCGCCAGCAGCCACACCGGGACTGGATATGGCTACACCTTC
NA | TRBJ2-5 | TRBD1 | TRBV6-5 | CASSRTGQGWEETQYF | TGTGCCAGCAGTCGGACTGGACAGGGTTGGGAAGAGACCCAGTACTTC
NA | TRBJ1-3 | TRBD1 | TRBV6-2/TRBV6-3 | CASTSTGTGISGNTIYF | TGTGCCAGCACCTCCACCGGGACAGGGATTTCTGGAAACACCATATATTTT
NA | TRBJ2-5 | NA | TRBV15 | CATSRDVAGMGNQETQYF | TGTGCCACCAGCAGAGATGTCGCCGGGATGGGGAACCAAGAGACCCAGTACTTC
NA | TRBJ2-2 | NA | TRBV25-1 | CASSEAWQFAGELFF | TGTGCCAGCAGTGAGGCTTGGCAGTTTGCCGGGGAGCTGTTTTTT
few | TRBJ1-1 | NA | TRBV7-9 | CASSTTAYTEAFF | TGTGCCAGCAGCACGACAGCCTACACTGAAGCTTTCTTT
few | TRBJ1-5 | NA | TRBV12-3/TRBV12-4 | CASSRNRQGNQPQHF | TGTGCCAGCAGTCGAAACCGGCAGGGGAATCAGCCCCAGCATTTT
NA | TRBJ2-1 | NA | TRBV9 | CASRVDWRGPDEQFF | TGTGCCAGCAGAGTAGATTGGCGGGGTCCGGATGAGCAGTTCTTC
NA | TRBJ2-5 | TRBD1 | TRBV11-2 | CASSSVRGGRGAQTQYF | TGTGCCAGCAGCTCTGTCCGAGGGGGCCGGGGCGCTCAGACCCAGTACTTC
few | TRBJ2-1 | TRBD2 | TRBV4-1 | CASSQEILAGGYEQFF | TGCGCCAGCAGCCAAGAAATACTAGCGGGGGGGTATGAGCAGTTCTTC
few | TRBJ1-2 | NA | TRBV12-3/TRBV12-4 | CASSEAAWPFYGYTF | TGTGCCAGCAGTGAGGCAGCATGGCCCTTCTATGGCTACACCTTC
NA | TRBJ1-6 | NA | TRBV28 | CASSLGAFTYSPLHF | TGTGCCAGCAGTTTGGGGGCCTTTACTTACTCACCCCTCCACTTT
few | TRBJ1-2 | NA | TRBV27 | CASSSGGEANYGYTF | TGTGCCAGCAGTTCGGGGGGCGAGGCTAACTATGGCTACACCTTC
NA | TRBJ1-1 | NA | TRBV6-5 | CASRRGLRNTEAFF | TGTGCCAGCAGACGGGGACTGAGGAACACTGAAGCTTTCTTT
NA | TRBJ2-1 | NA | TRBV6-2/TRBV6-3 | CASSALTYEGYNEQFF | TGTGCCAGCAGTGCCCTAACTTACGAGGGCTACAATGAGCAGTTCTTC
many | TRBJ2-1 | NA | TRBV19 | CASSIGFYNEQFF | TGTGCCAGTAGTATCGGATTTTACAATGAGCAGTTCTTC
NA | TRBJ2-1 | TRBD2 | TRBV20-1 | CSATKTSGGSRVREQFF | TGCAGTGCTACAAAGACTAGCGGGGGGAGCAGAGTTCGTGAGCAGTTCTTC
many | TRBJ2-3 | NA | TRBV12-3/TRBV12-4 | CASSLEVLSTDTQYF | TGTGCCAGCAGTTTAGAGGTTCTGAGCACAGATACGCAGTATTTT
NA | TRBJ1-5 | TRBD1 | TRBV5-1 | CASSLAGQLNQPQHF | TGCGCCAGCAGCTTGGCGGGACAGCTCAATCAGCCCCAGCATTTT
NA | TRBJ1-6 | TRBD1 | TRBV6-5 | CASSRTGRNNSPLHF | TGTGCCAGCAGCCGGACAGGACGTAATAATTCACCCCTCCACTTT
few | TRBJ1-1 | NA | TRBV7-2 | CASSAKNTEAFF | TGTGCCAGCAGCGCTAAGAACACTGAAGCTTTCTTT
NA | TRBJ1-6 | TRBD1 | TRBV12-5 | CASGPGQGWYSPLHF | TGTGCTAGTGGCCCGGGACAGGGATGGTATTCACCCCTCCACTTT
NA | TRBJ1-1 | TRBD1 | TRBV6-6 | CASSYASRQGRTEAFF | TGTGCCAGCAGTTACGCTTCCCGACAGGGGCGAACTGAAGCTTTCTTT
few | TRBJ1-2 | NA | TRBV12-3/TRBV12-4 | CASSFAAGYLHGYTF | TGTGCCAGCAGTTTCGCTGCAGGGTATTTGCATGGCTACACCTTC
NA | TRBJ1-6 | TRBD1 | TRBV3-1 | CASSLSTGVGPPLHF | TGTGCCAGCAGCCTATCGACAGGGGTGGGACCACCCCTCCACTTT
few | TRBJ2-3 | TRBD2 | TRBV12-3/TRBV12-4 | CASKAGATSTDTQYF | TGTGCCAGCAAAGCGGGGGCCACTAGCACAGATACGCAGTATTTT
many | TRBJ2-2 | NA | TRBV7-3 | CASSSGWTGELFF | TGTGCCAGCAGCTCCGGGTGGACCGGGGAGCTGTTTTTT
few | TRBJ1-1 | TRBD1 | TRBV5-1 | CASRKTGANTEAFF | TGCGCCAGCCGCAAGACAGGGGCTAACACTGAAGCTTTCTTT
many | TRBJ1-5 | NA | TRBV6-6 | CASSHGQLNQPQHF | TGTGCCAGCAGTCATGGACAGCTCAATCAGCCCCAGCATTTT
few | TRBJ2-1 | TRBD1 | TRBV20-1 | CSARAVTGITYNEQFF | TGCAGTGCTAGAGCCGTGACAGGGATCACCTACAATGAGCAGTTCTTC
few | TRBJ2-6 | NA | TRBV10-3 | CATTADSGANVLTF | TGTGCCACTACGGCGGACTCTGGGGCCAACGTCCTGACTTTC
few | TRBJ2-3 | NA | TRBV5-1 | CASSFNGRTALTDTQYF | TGCGCCAGCAGCTTTAATGGCAGAACAGCACTCACAGATACGCAGTATTTT
NA | TRBJ2-5 | NA | TRBV7-2 | CASSPMGQTQYF | TGTGCCAGCAGCCCAATGGGACAGACCCAGTACTTC
few | TRBJ1-2 | NA | TRBV4-1 | CASSQATPNYGYTF | TGCGCCAGCAGCCAAGCGACACCAAACTATGGCTACACCTTC
NA | TRBJ1-1 | NA | TRBV7-9 | CATAKQNTEAFF | TGTGCCACCGCGAAGCAGAACACTGAAGCTTTCTTT
few | TRBJ2-3 | NA | TRBV3-1 | CASSQDWGKDTQYF | TGTGCCAGCAGCCAAGATTGGGGTAAGGATACGCAGTATTTT